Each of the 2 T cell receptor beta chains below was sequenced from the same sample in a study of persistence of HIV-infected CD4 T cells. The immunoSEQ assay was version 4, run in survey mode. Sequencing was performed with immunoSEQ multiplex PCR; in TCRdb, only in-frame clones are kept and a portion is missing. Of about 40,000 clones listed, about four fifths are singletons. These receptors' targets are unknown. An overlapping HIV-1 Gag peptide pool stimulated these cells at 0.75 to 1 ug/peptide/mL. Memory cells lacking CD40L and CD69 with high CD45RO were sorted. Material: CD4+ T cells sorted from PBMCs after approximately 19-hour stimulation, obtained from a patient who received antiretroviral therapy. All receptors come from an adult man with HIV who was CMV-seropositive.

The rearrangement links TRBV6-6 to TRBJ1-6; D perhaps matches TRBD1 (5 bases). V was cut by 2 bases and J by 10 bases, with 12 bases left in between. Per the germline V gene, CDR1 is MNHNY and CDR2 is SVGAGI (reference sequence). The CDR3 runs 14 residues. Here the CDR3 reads CASSYAVGGSPLHF. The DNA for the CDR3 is TGTGCCAGCAGTTACGCCGTTGGGGGATCACCCCTCCACTTT.

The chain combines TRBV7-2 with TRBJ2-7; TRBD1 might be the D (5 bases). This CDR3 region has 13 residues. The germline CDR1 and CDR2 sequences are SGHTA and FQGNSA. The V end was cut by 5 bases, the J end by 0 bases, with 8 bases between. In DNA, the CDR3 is TGTGCCAGCAGCGCCCAGGGCTCCTACGAGCAGTACTTC. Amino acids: CASSAQGSYEQYF.